Listed below are T cell receptor beta chains from one sample, sequenced in a study of T cell changes during pregnancy in multiple sclerosis. This table comes from immunoSEQ multiplex PCR, and its TCRdb copy is limited to in-frame clones, with some not included. The table lists around 100,000 clones, more than 85% of them singletons. The specimen comprised peripheral blood, sampled in the second trimester of pregnancy. The receptors derive from a female donor with multiple sclerosis, enrolled in a pregnancy study. Each CDR3 is given with its conserved first and last residue. A D gene is named only where the DNA matches it firmly. Size is stated for part of the rows, as once, few or many counts, or as a class when the clone is expanded.

clone_size j_call v_call d_call cdr3_nt cdr3_aa
- TRBJ2-7 TRBV28 - TGTGCCAGCAGTCACAGGGTCAAAGGCGACGAGCAGTACTTC CASSHRVKGDEQYF
- TRBJ1-5 TRBV27 - TGTGCCAGCAGTTTGGGCATGAATGGCAATCAGCCCCAGCATTTT CASSLGMNGNQPQHF
- TRBJ2-1 TRBV2 TRBD1 TGTGCCATCCAACCGACAGGGAATGAGCAGTTCTTC CAIQPTGNEQFF
once TRBJ2-6 TRBV13 TRBD1 TGTGCCAGCAGCTTAGTCCGGAAGGGACAGAGCTCTGGGGCCAACGTCCTGACTTTC CASSLVRKGQSSGANVLTF
once TRBJ2-5 TRBV2 - TGTGCCAGCAGTGATCCGGGGAGAAGCCAAGAGACCCAGTACTTC CASSDPGRSQETQYF
once TRBJ1-1 TRBV19 - TGTGCCAGCCTACAGGGGAACACTGAAGCTTTCTTT CASLQGNTEAFF
- TRBJ1-4 TRBV28 - TGTGCCAGCAGTTTATCGATGGGGCGTACTAATGAAAAACTGTTTTTT CASSLSMGRTNEKLFF
- TRBJ1-5 TRBV28 TRBD1 TGTGCCAGCAGCATCCGGACAGGTGGACGTAGCAATCAGCCCCAGCATTTT CASSIRTGGRSNQPQHF
- TRBJ1-4 TRBV6-1 TRBD1 TGTGCCAGCAGTGCGCCGGACAGGGGGCGTGAAAAACTGTTTTTT CASSAPDRGREKLFF
- TRBJ2-3 TRBV13 - TGTGCCAGCAGCCCATTTCGGGATACGCAGTATTTT CASSPFRDTQYF
- TRBJ2-4 TRBV7-2 - TGTGCCAGCAGCTTAGCGCGTCCCCAAAGCGTTCAGTACTTC CASSLARPQSVQYF
- TRBJ2-4 TRBV29-1 - TGCAGCGTTGGTGAGCCGTCCTTAGCCAAAAACATTCAGTACTTC CSVGEPSLAKNIQYF
- TRBJ1-5 TRBV7-9 - TGTGCCAGCTCCTTGGGGGGAGGGAGCGGCAATCAGCCCCAGCATTTT CASSLGGGSGNQPQHF
- TRBJ1-2 TRBV13 TRBD1 TGTGCCAGCAGCACCGACAGGGCTAACTATGGCTACACCTTC CASSTDRANYGYTF
- TRBJ1-1 TRBV7-2 TRBD1 TGTGCCAGCAGCTTACCCCGACCAGGGGGCACTGAAGCTTTCTTT CASSLPRPGGTEAFF
- TRBJ2-1 TRBV7-3 TRBD2 TGTGCCAGCAGCTTAGTCGGCGGGAGGTTCAATGAGCAGTTCTTC CASSLVGGRFNEQFF
once TRBJ2-7 TRBV4-3 TRBD2 TGCGCCAGCAGCCAAGTGCTAGCGGTTCAAGGGTACGAGCAGTACTTC CASSQVLAVQGYEQYF
many TRBJ1-1 TRBV19 TRBD1 TGTGCCAGTAGTAAGGGACAGGGGGCCAACACTGAAGCTTTCTTT CASSKGQGANTEAFF
- TRBJ2-1 TRBV5-4 - TGTGCCAGCAGCTCCCCCTCGGGGAATGAGCAGTTCTTC CASSSPSGNEQFF
- TRBJ2-1 TRBV6-5 - TGTGCCAGCAGTTTCGTCCAGCGGTCCTACAATGAGCAGTTCTTC CASSFVQRSYNEQFF
- TRBJ2-7 TRBV5-5 TRBD2 TGTGCCAGCAGCTTGGGTCTAGCGGGAGGTGTTAACGAGCAGTACTTC CASSLGLAGGVNEQYF
- TRBJ1-5 TRBV19 - TGTGCCAGTAGTATTCTCGTCCAGGGTGGTGTTCAGCCCCAGCATTTT CASSILVQGGVQPQHF
- TRBJ1-1 TRBV28 TRBD1 TGTGCCACGGGAACAGGGGCCCTGAACACTGAAGCTTTCTTT CATGTGALNTEAFF
- TRBJ2-3 TRBV18 TRBD1 TGTGCCAGCTCACCAAACAGGGGGCGTAGAGATACGCAGTATTTT CASSPNRGRRDTQYF
- TRBJ2-5 TRBV5-4 TRBD1 TGTGCCAGCAGCTTGGGCAGGGGGCGGCAAGAGACCCAGTACTTC CASSLGRGRQETQYF
- TRBJ2-7 TRBV13 - TGTGCCAGCAGCTTATATATGGCGGGGCCTCCCTACGAGCAGTACTTC CASSLYMAGPPYEQYF
- TRBJ2-3 TRBV29-1 - TGCAGCGTTGCCCAGATACTAACAGATACGCAGTATTTT CSVAQILTDTQYF
- TRBJ2-1 TRBV19 - TGTGCCAGTAGTACGGGAGTTTACGATGAGCAGTTCTTC CASSTGVYDEQFF
- TRBJ2-5 TRBV7-2 TRBD1 TGTGCCAGCAGCGTCACCGGGACAGATACAGAGACCCAGTACTTC CASSVTGTDTETQYF